These 13 T cell receptor beta chains came from one sample sequenced in a study of shared clonotypes between healthy human individuals. Generated by immunoSEQ multiplex PCR, the TCRdb table keeps only in-frame clones and is missing some. The sample carries about 2 million clones, about 95% recorded once. Sequencing used naive CD4+ T cells sorted from blood. Subset denoted: CD45RA+ positively selected. Receptors were obtained from a man between 18 and 29 years old in good health.

This chain uses TRBV11-2 with TRBJ2-5; D not certain. The CDR3 totals 11 residues. Germline V gene sequence: CDR1 SGHAT, CDR2 FQNNGV. The ends were cut back, 6 bases at V and 5 bases at J, with 7 bases in the middle. The CDR3 DNA is TGTGCCAGCAGTATAGGGGAGACCCAGTACTTC. This encodes CASSIGETQYF. Using reference TRBV11-2 and TRBJ2-5 for the parts outside the CDR3, the full variable domain is EAGVAQSPRYKIIEKRQSVAFWCNPISGHATLYWYQQILGQGPKLLIQFQNNGVVDDSQLPKDRFSAERLKGVDSTLKIQPAKLEDSAVYLCASSIGETQYFGPGTRLLVL.

This sequence joins TRBV7-9 and TRBJ2-4, with TRBD1 as a possible D gene (5 bases). The CDR3 runs to 14 residues. The V end was cut by 4 bases, the J end by 5 bases, with 12 bases between. Germline CDR1 and CDR2: SEHNR and FQNEAQ (reference sequence). The CDR3 loop reads CASSWAEGENIQYF. The CDR3 region has the DNA TGTGCCAGCAGCTGGGCAGAAGGGGAAAACATTCAGTACTTC.

The genes are TRBV11-2 and TRBJ2-5, with TRBD1 identical over 10 bases. Unmatched junction bases numbered 8, after V lost 0 bases and J lost 4 bases. The CDR3 length is 17 residues. In germline, CDR1 is SGHAT, CDR2 FQNNGV. CDR3 coding DNA: TGTGCCAGCAGCTTAGAGGGACAGGGGTCACGATCAGAGACCCAGTACTTC. The encoded protein is CASSLEGQGSRSETQYF. Variable domain in full (rest from reference TRBV11-2 and TRBJ2-5): EAGVAQSPRYKIIEKRQSVAFWCNPISGHATLYWYQQILGQGPKLLIQFQNNGVVDDSQLPKDRFSAERLKGVDSTLKIQPAKLEDSAVYLCASSLEGQGSRSETQYFGPGTRLLVL.

The chain employs TRBV7-8 and TRBJ2-1, with D maybe TRBD1 (5 bases). The CDR3 length is 15 residues. V was shortened by 1 base and J by 5 bases, with 12 bases between the two germline ends. The germline gives CDR1 SGHVS, CDR2 FQNEAQ. Written as DNA, the CDR3 is TGTGCCAGCAGCTTAGTTTCAGGGAACCACAATGAGCAGTTCTTC. Residues: CASSLVSGNHNEQFF.

The chain carries TRBV2 and TRBJ1-5; D unresolved. Germline values: CDR1 SNHLY, CDR2 FYNNEI. Deletions cut 6 bases from V and 2 bases from J, with 11 bases between. The CDR3 sequence is 14 residues long. As DNA, the CDR3 is TGTGCCAGCAGCAAGGAGGTAGGCAATCAGCCCCAGCATTTT. It translates to CASSKEVGNQPQHF.

The rearrangement joins TRBV30 to TRBJ2-1; D remains ambiguous. The CDR3 has 12 residues. The ends were cut back, 1 base at V and 5 bases at J, with 6 bases in the middle. Germline V gene data show CDR1 as GTSNPN and CDR2 as SVGIG (reference sequence). The CDR3 spells CAWSGGDNEQFF. Written as DNA, the CDR3 is TGTGCCTGGAGTGGAGGCGACAATGAGCAGTTCTTC.

In DNA, the CDR3 is TGTGCCAGCGGAGGAGGGGAGACCCAGTACTTC. Its protein is CASGGGETQYF. The gene calls are TRBV6-5 and TRBJ2-5, with D possibly being TRBD2 (6 bases). The V gene's germline CDR1 is MNHEY and CDR2 SVGAGI. The CDR3 sequence is 11 residues long. The V gene lost 8 bases and the J gene lost 5 bases, with 9 bases spanning the gap.

V usage is TRBV7-6 and J usage is TRBJ2-3, with 7 nucleotides matching TRBD2. The CDR3 runs to 17 residues. The V and J ends lost 1 base and 1 base, in that order; junction bases with no gene match: 8. The germline V gene encodes CDR1 SGHVS and CDR2 FNYEAQ. The CDR3 DNA sequence: TGTGCCAGCAGCTTAGTGGCGGGAGAGTTTGGCACAGATACGCAGTATTTT. It specifies CASSLVAGEFGTDTQYF.

The V and J genes are TRBV2 and TRBJ1-3, with a weak D call TRBD1 (5 bases). The V end lost 4 bases, the J end lost 3 bases, and 7 bases lay between the germline ends. Germline values: CDR1 SNHLY, CDR2 FYNNEI. The CDR3 runs to 13 residues. CDR3 loop: CASSVRGGNTIYF. The CDR3 DNA reads TGTGCCAGCAGTGTTAGGGGTGGAAACACCATATATTTT.

Regarding this clone: This sample includes further DNA sequences coding for the same CDR3. This rearrangement joins TRBV7-2 to TRBJ2-1; TRBD2 agrees at 9 bases. This CDR3 is built from 16 residues. V shed 1 base and J 5 bases; nucleotides not matched to a gene: 6. The germline CDR1 and CDR2 sequences are SGHTA and FQGNSA. The DNA of the CDR3 is TGTGCCAGCAGCTTAGTGGGGACTAGCACAAACAATGAGCAGTTCTTC. It yields the protein CASSLVGTSTNNEQFF.

This sequence joins TRBV5-6 and TRBJ1-5; no firm D call. The length of the CDR3 is 16 residues. CDR1 is SGHDT, CDR2 YYEEEE, per germline. V gave up 2 bases and J gave up 3 bases, with 15 bases separating them. The CDR3 DNA reads TGTGCCAGCAGCTTCGCACATGGGCTACTCAATCAGCCCCAGCATTTT. Protein product: CASSFAHGLLNQPQHF. The variable domain in full, completed from reference TRBV5-6 and TRBJ1-5, reads DAGVTQSPTHLIKTRGQQVTLRCSPKSGHDTVSWYQQALGQGPQFIFQYYEEEERQRGNFPDRFSGHQFPNYSSELNVNALLLGDSALYLCASSFAHGLLNQPQHFGDGTRLSIL.

The genes are TRBV10-3 and TRBJ2-3; either TRBD1 or TRBD2 may supply D (5 bases each). The V and J ends lost 0 bases and 0 bases respectively, with 13 bases between them. Per the germline V gene, CDR1 is ENHRY and CDR2 is SYGVKD. The CDR3 has 17 amino acids. CDR3 sequence (DNA): TGTGCCATCAGTGAGTCGGGGCTAGCAACTAGCACAGATACGCAGTATTTT. It specifies CAISESGLATSTDTQYF.

This clone was seen a few times. The CDR3 region has the DNA TGTGCCAGCAGCCCCTCCCGAGCTGGGGCCAACGTCCTGACTTTC. Protein: CASSPSRAGANVLTF. The chain uses TRBV27 and TRBJ2-6; D call uncertain. The V end was cut by 6 bases, the J end by 2 bases, with 11 bases between. The CDR3 is 15 residues long. The germline gives CDR1 MNHEY, CDR2 SMNVEV (reference sequence).